Listed below are T cell receptor beta chains from one sample, sequenced in a study of metastatic and nonmetastatic thyroid tumors. TCRdb re-analyzed the PCR reads through MiXCR. The sample holds under 15,000 clones, 25% to 35% seen once. Sequencing was done on a sample of tumor tissue. The receptors were gathered from a female donor with papillary thyroid cancer or a benign thyroid nodule (not recorded which). Some clones in this sample may be carry-over from other donors' samples. The CDR3 runs from the conserved cysteine through the conserved F or W. A D gene is named only where the DNA matches it firmly. Size is omitted from some rows. Given values are once, few, many or a class for expanded clones.

abundance	d_gene	j_gene	v_gene	CDR3nt	CDR3aa
NA	NA	TRBJ2-1	TRBV5-4	TGTGCCAGCAGCTTGGCCGATAGGAATGAGCAGTTCTTC	CASSLADRNEQFF
medium-sized	TRBD2	TRBJ2-1	TRBV19	TGTGCCAGTAGTATCCGGCGGGAGGGCCGAAATGAGCAGTTCTTC	CASSIRREGRNEQFF
NA	NA	TRBJ2-7	TRBV27	TGTGCCAGCAGTCCCGGGACCATTTACGAGCAGTACTTC	CASSPGTIYEQYF
few	TRBD1	TRBJ1-2	TRBV7-8	TGTGCCAGCAGACGGACAGGGGATGGCTACACCTTC	CASRRTGDGYTF
once	NA	TRBJ2-5	TRBV7-9	TGTGCCAGCAGCGTAAACGCCGAAAGGACCCATTACTTC	CASSVNAERTHYF
many	NA	TRBJ1-4	TRBV7-8	TGTGCCAGCAGCTTAGGGAGGGGATGGGCAACTAATGAAAAACTGTTTTTT	CASSLGRGWATNEKLFF
many	NA	TRBJ1-5	TRBV18	TGTGCCACCCAAAGGGGTCGGGATCAGCCCCAGCATTTT	CATQRGRDQPQHF
once	NA	TRBJ1-2	TRBV10-3	TGTGCCATCGGGAAGCCTAACAGCTATGGCTACACCTTC	CAIGKPNSYGYTF
few	TRBD2	TRBJ2-7	TRBV15	TGTGCCACCAGGTCGGGAGTAGCGGGAGTATACGAGCAGTACTTC	CATRSGVAGVYEQYF
NA	NA	TRBJ1-2	TRBV10-3	TGTGCCATCAGTGACGACGGGGGACATGGCTACACCTTC	CAISDDGGHGYTF
medium-sized	TRBD2	TRBJ2-1	TRBV27	TGTGCCACCGGACTAGCGGGAGACGGTGAGCAGTTCTTC	CATGLAGDGEQFF
few	TRBD1	TRBJ1-4	TRBV20-1	TGCAGTGCTCCCTCCCGGGACAGTAATGAAAAACTGTTTTTT	CSAPSRDSNEKLFF
NA	NA	TRBJ2-1	TRBV20-1	TGCATTGCTCGACCCACGGGACACTACAATGAGCAGTTCTTC	CIARPTGHYNEQFF
few	TRBD1	TRBJ2-7	TRBV12-3/TRBV12-4	TGTGCCAGCAGCCCGGACAGGGGGAGGGATTTGTACGAGCAGTACTTC	CASSPDRGRDLYEQYF